The 17 T cell receptor beta chains reported below all come from one sample, sequenced in a study of T cells in Graves' hyperthyroidism and ophthalmopathy. RNA transcripts were the template for amplifying TCR beta CDR3 regions. In the first-round RT-PCR of the TCR CDR3, the HTBI primer set was used. TCRdb processed the multiplex PCR reads anew with MiXCR; each CDR3 protein has one entry. The data hold under 400,000 distinct CDR3 sequences, with around a sixth observed a single time. Specimen: blood. The receptors here all came from a woman between 45 and 65 years old with Graves' hyperthyroidism.

The gene calls are TRBV5-5 and TRBJ1-3; D is undetermined. This CDR3 region has 16 residues. V shed 4 bases and J shed 7 bases, with 21 bases lying between them. Per germline, CDR1 SGHKS and CDR2 YYEKEE (reference sequence). The CDR3 here is CASSQASTDGSNTIYF. CDR3 nucleotide sequence: TGTGCCAGCAGCCAAGCTTCGACGGACGGGTCGAACACCATATATTTT.

V usage is TRBV7-2 and J usage is TRBJ2-7; weak D call: TRBD2 (5 bases). CDR1 is SGHTA and CDR2 is FQGNSA in the germline V gene. V shed 3 bases and J shed 6 bases, with 9 bases lying between them. CDR3 size: 12 residues. CDR3 coding DNA: TGTGCCAGCAGCTTTCTAGAGGGCGAGCAGTACGTC. It encodes CASSFLEGEQYV.

This chain connects TRBV25-1 to TRBJ2-1, with a tentative D call TRBD1 (6 bases). This CDR3 is built from 13 residues. Germline values: CDR1 MGHDK, CDR2 SYGVNS. V gave up 5 bases and J gave up 10 bases, with 15 bases separating them. DNA for the CDR3: TGTGCCAGCAGTTCACAGGGCCGGCGGGAGCAGTTCTTC. It codes for CASSSQGRREQFF.

This clonotype was picked up many times. The V and J genes are TRBV2 and TRBJ2-1, with D perhaps being TRBD1 or TRBD2 (6 bases each). Deletions cut 6 bases from V and 7 bases from J, with 16 bases between. This CDR3 region has 14 residues. Germline loops: CDR1 SNHLY, CDR2 FYNNEI. The chain's CDR3 is CASSRGGTGNEQFF. In DNA form, the CDR3 reads TGTGCCAGCAGCAGGGGCGGGACGGGAAATGAGCAGTTCTTC.

The table lists this clonotype with many counts. This chain connects TRBV7-9 to TRBJ2-3; 9 nucleotides agree with TRBD1. CDR1 is SEHNR, CDR2 FQNEAQ, per germline (reference sequence). The ends lost 7 bases at V and 2 bases at J; junction bases unmatched: 7. The CDR3 contains 15 residues. CDR3 coding DNA: TGTGCCAGCACTCCTGGGACAGGGATCACAGATACGCAGTATTTT. It yields the protein CASTPGTGITDTQYF.

A word on this clonotype: The junction departs from the called germline gene at one end, perhaps through a read error. The chain has TRBV5-1 and TRBJ2-3, with 8 bases aligning to TRBD1. This CDR3 is 17 amino acids long. Germline CDR1 is SGHRS and CDR2 is YFSETQ. For the CDR3, the DNA is TGTGCCAGCAGCTCGACCCACAGGGGGGAGTCCGCAGATACGCAGTATTTT. Protein sequence: CASSSTHRGESADTQYF.

In its sample, this clonotype was seen a few times. J is TRBJ1-1 and V is TRBV20-1; D remains unclear. CDR3 length equals 13 residues. With 0 bases removed from V and 5 bases from J, the gap between germline ends came to 10 bases. Germline V gene sequence: CDR1 DFQATT, CDR2 SNEGSKA (reference sequence). As DNA, the CDR3 is TGCAGTGCTAGAGAAATGTGGGGTACTGAAGCTTTCTTT. Encoded protein: CSAREMWGTEAFF.

This clonotype occurred a few times. V is TRBV19 and J is TRBJ1-1, with D uncertain. The CDR3 consists of 12 residues. Germline loops: CDR1 LNHDA, CDR2 SQIVND (reference sequence). V lost 1 base, J lost 4 bases, and 4 bases lay in between. The CDR3 bases are TGTGCCAGTAGTATAGGGATCACTGAAGCTTTCTTT. It encodes CASSIGITEAFF.

On this clonotype: A single base separates this from a much larger clone, so it may be a read error. J is TRBJ2-5 and V is TRBV20-1; maybe TRBD2 (5 bases). Per the germline V gene, CDR1 is DFQATT and CDR2 is SNEGSKA (reference sequence). Trimming shortened V by 2 bases and J by 4 bases, and 14 bases separated the two germline ends. The CDR3 loop spans 14 amino acids. The CDR3 bases are TGCAGTGCTAGAAATCCAAGCGGACCAGAGACCCAGTACTTC. Protein product: CSARNPSGPETQYF.

This clonotype was counted between two and nine times. The chain combines TRBV6-2 or TRBV6-3 with TRBJ2-1; TRBD2 might be the D (6 bases). Germline assignment: CDR1 MNHEY and CDR2 SVGEGT. The CDR3 length is 14 residues. Trimming stripped 5 bases from V and 7 bases from J, with 15 bases between. CDR3 nucleotide sequence: TGTGCCAGCAGTCCGCCGAGACTAGTAAATGAGCAGTTCTTC. Protein: CASSPPRLVNEQFF.

In this sample, this clonotype turned up a few times. The V gene is TRBV7-9, the J gene TRBJ2-6; 8 nucleotides agree with TRBD2. In germline, CDR1 is SEHNR, CDR2 FQNEAQ (reference sequence). The CDR3 is made up of 18 amino acids. Trimming cost V 3 bases and J 1 base; bases outside gene matches: 8. The CDR3 spells CASSFSPGGDSGANVLTF. The CDR3, as DNA: TGTGCCAGCAGCTTCTCCCCCGGGGGGGATTCTGGGGCCAACGTCCTGACTTTC.

The sample holds many counts of this clonotype. V usage is TRBV7-2 and J usage is TRBJ2-3, with 11 bases matching TRBD2. The CDR3 runs 17 residues. Looked up from germline, CDR1 is SGHTA and CDR2 is FQGNSA. Trimming removed 2 bases from V and 3 bases from J; junction bases left unmatched: 7. The CDR3 loop is CASSLSVSGGATDTQYF. CDR3 DNA sequence: TGTGCCAGCAGCTTAAGTGTTAGCGGGGGGGCGACAGATACGCAGTATTTT.

This clonotype was seen ten or more times. The genes are TRBV6-1 and TRBJ2-7, with 7 bases that match TRBD2. Germline-derived CDR1 and CDR2 are MNHNS and SASEGT. V lost 2 bases, J lost 4 bases, and 5 bases stayed unmatched. There are 14 residues in the CDR3. This CDR3 reads CASSESGNLYEQYF. Written as DNA, the CDR3 is TGTGCCAGCAGTGAAAGCGGGAATCTTTACGAGCAGTACTTC.

This clonotype was counted only a few times. The V call is TRBV7-9, the J call TRBJ1-2; D is uncertain. The CDR3 has 14 amino acids. The V end was cut by 1 base, the J end by 2 bases, with 8 bases between. Germline V gives CDR1 SEHNR, CDR2 FQNEAQ (reference sequence). Written as DNA, the CDR3 is TGTGCCAGCAGCTTAGAGTTCAGCAACTATGGCTACACCTTC. It codes for CASSLEFSNYGYTF. Full variable domain (outside the CDR3, taken from reference TRBV7-9 and TRBJ1-2): DTGVSQNPRHKITKRGQNVTFRCDPISEHNRLYWYRQTLGQGPEFLTYFQNEAQLEKSRLLSDRFSAERPKGSFSTLEIQRTEQGDSAMYLCASSLEFSNYGYTFGSGTRLTVV.

The chain links TRBV20-1 to TRBJ1-4; 7 bases fit TRBD1. V was clipped by 4 bases and J by 6 bases; unmatched bases: 8. CDR3 length equals 14 residues. Germline CDR1 DFQATT, CDR2 SNEGSKA (reference sequence). The CDR3 here is CSANRPGGYEKLFF. The DNA for the CDR3 is TGCAGTGCTAATCGTCCAGGGGGTTATGAAAAACTGTTTTTT.

A remark on this clonotype: A much larger clonotype is one base distant, so this may be a read error. The chain combines TRBV12-3 or TRBV12-4 with TRBJ2-7, with D perhaps being TRBD1 or TRBD2 (5 bases each). Trimming shortened V by 5 bases and J by 6 bases, and 17 bases separated the two germline ends. CDR3 size: 14 residues. CDR3 sequence reads: CASSLGAGSTEQYF. CDR3 coding DNA: TGTGCCAGCAGTCTCGGGGCAGGAAGCACCGAGCAGTACTTC.

The table lists this clonotype with many counts. The V gene is TRBV28, the J gene TRBJ2-7, with a tentative D call TRBD2 (6 bases). The CDR3 contains 16 residues. Germline V CDR1 and CDR2: MDHEN, SYDVKM. V was cut by 4 bases and J by 1 base, with 17 bases left in between. The CDR3 loop reads CASSSRGSGRSYEQYF. The CDR3 DNA follows: TGTGCCAGCAGTTCCCGGGGTAGCGGACGTTCCTACGAGCAGTACTTC.